The clone carrying this T cell receptor (beta chain) was seen repeatedly, ten times or more. No antigen is known for it. MiXCR, run by TCRdb on the RACE reads, gives a single entry per CDR3 protein. Of under 75,000 distinct CDR3 sequences listed, 7.5% to 9.5% are singletons. The sample is drawn from a study of human T cells and chemical hapten exposure. Across the study: Patients, chiefly female, had alopecia areata, totalis or universalis. Study-wide points: DPC sensitization did not alter TCRs above 1 in 1000 frequency.

As for time point: patch test 2, 6 weeks after DPC sensitization. As to treatment: therapeutic diphenylcyclopropenone sensitization with weekly scalp DPC. The TCR originated in a woman between 45 and 60 years old with alopecia areata. Some clones in this sample may be carry-over from other donors' samples. This specimen consisted of whole blood, obtained in connection with sensitization to the hapten diphenylcyclopropenone (DPC).

The CDR3 sequence is CASSPSAGDTEAFF. CDR3 coding DNA: TGTGCCAGCTCACCTTCGGCGGGGGACACTGAAGCTTTCTTT. This chain joins TRBV18 and TRBJ1-1; tentative D call: TRBD1 (5 bases). The germline V and J ends were trimmed by 3 bases and 3 bases, with 11 bases remaining between them. The CDR3 is 14 amino acids. In germline, CDR1 is KGHSH, CDR2 LQKENI.